This TCR beta chain came from a study of T cell responses to AZD1222 COVID-19 vaccine. General study points: Distributed over spike, vaccine-associated CD4 TCRs predominated at 160-218 and 743-854. Most donors were white British and more were female, and clonal diversity was possibly underestimated.

In this sample, this clone turned up a few times. The antigen remains unidentified. V dropped 0 bases and J dropped 1; count of bases not matched to a gene: 5. CDR1 is SGHRS, CDR2 YFSETQ, per germline. The CDR3 loop spans 16 amino acids. The table came from immunoSEQ multiplex PCR; TCRdb's copy has only in-frame clones and leaves some out. The sample carries 120,000 to 150,000 clones, around nine tenths recorded once. The starting material was peripheral blood, obtained on day 0 of AZD1222 vaccination. This sequence originates from an adult in good health. The chain joins TRBV5-1 to TRBJ1-2; 8 bases agree with TRBD1. The CDR3 bases are TGCGCCAGCAGCTTGGCCCTCGGACAGGGTAACTATGGCTACACCTTC. Protein product: CASSLALGQGNYGYTF.